The clone carrying this T cell receptor beta chain occurred many times. Its specificity is not known. Time point described: patch test 1, 2 weeks after DPC sensitization. Indicated treatment: therapeutic diphenylcyclopropenone sensitization with weekly scalp DPC. Total RNA came from unfractionated whole blood. Those who donated were patients with alopecia, 18 to 70 years of age, and suitable for DPC. Germline V gene sequence: CDR1 KGHDR, CDR2 SFDVKD. The CDR3 is 13 residues long. Trimming took off 7 bases at V and 2 bases at J, with 8 bases between the two ends. The data derive from a study of human T cells and chemical hapten exposure. Looking at the study overall: DPC 0.01% went on the upper back by patch test, with reading at 6 days.

TCRdb re-derived calls from the RACE reads in MiXCR, one entry per CDR3 protein. The data contain 40,000 to 50,000 distinct CDR3 sequences, just under 4% of them singletons. Overall study results and limits: Compared to controls, expanded TCRs made significantly more large clusters of similar CDR3s.

The chain is built from TRBV24-1 and TRBJ2-1; D not resolved. Here the sequenced sample was whole blood, taken in connection with sensitization to the hapten diphenylcyclopropenone (DPC). The sequence was collected from a man over 45 with alopecia areata. Some clones in this sample may be carry-over from other donors' samples. As DNA, the CDR3 is TGTGCCACCAGCCCAGACCCCTACAATGAGCAGTTCTTC. Residues: CATSPDPYNEQFF.